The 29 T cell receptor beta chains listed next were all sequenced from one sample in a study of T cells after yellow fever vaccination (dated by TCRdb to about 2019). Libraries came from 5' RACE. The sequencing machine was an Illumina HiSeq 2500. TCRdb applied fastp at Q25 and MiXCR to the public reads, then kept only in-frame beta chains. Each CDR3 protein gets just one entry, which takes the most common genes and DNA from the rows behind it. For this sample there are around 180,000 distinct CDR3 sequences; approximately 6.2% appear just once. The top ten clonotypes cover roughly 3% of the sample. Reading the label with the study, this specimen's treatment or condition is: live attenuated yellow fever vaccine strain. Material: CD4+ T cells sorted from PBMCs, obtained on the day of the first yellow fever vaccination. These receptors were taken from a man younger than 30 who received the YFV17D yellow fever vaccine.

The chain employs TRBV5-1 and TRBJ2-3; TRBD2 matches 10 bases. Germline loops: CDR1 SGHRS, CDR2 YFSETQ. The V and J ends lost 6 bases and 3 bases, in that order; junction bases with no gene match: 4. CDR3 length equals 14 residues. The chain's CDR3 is CASISGGATDTQYF. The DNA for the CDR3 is TGCGCCAGCATCAGCGGGGGGGCAACAGATACGCAGTATTTT.

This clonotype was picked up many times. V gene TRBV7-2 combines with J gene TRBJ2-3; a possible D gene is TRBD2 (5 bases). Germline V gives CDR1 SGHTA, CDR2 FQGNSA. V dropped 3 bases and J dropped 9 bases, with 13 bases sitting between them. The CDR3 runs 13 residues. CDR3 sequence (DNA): TGTGCCAGCAGCTTGGGCCTTAGCGCGACGCAGTATTTT. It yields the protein CASSLGLSATQYF.

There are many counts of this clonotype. CDR3 sequence (DNA): TGTGCCAGCAGCCCCGGGCCCTTCGAGCGCTCCTACGAGCAGTACGTC. It translates to CASSPGPFERSYEQYV. The gene calls are TRBV7-9 and TRBJ2-7; D gene ambiguous. The CDR3 loop spans 16 amino acids. Germline CDR1 reads SEHNR; CDR2 reads FQNEAQ (reference sequence). V was shortened by 5 bases and J by 0 bases, with 17 bases between the two germline ends.

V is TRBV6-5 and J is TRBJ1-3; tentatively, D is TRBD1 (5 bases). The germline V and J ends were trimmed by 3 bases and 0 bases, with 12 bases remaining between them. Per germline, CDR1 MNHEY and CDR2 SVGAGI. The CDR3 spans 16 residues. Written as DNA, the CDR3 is TGTGCCAGCAGTTATAGCGGGGCGGGCTCTGGAAACACCATATATTTT. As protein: CASSYSGAGSGNTIYF.

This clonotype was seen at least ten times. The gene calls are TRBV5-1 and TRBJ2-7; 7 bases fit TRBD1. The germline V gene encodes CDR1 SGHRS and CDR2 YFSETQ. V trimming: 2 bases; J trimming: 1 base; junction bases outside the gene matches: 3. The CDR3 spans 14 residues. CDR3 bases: TGCGCCAGCAGCTTCCAGGGGGTTTCCTACGAGCAGTACTTC. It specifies CASSFQGVSYEQYF.

The CDR3 protein is CSARKGENYGYTF. The CDR3 bases are TGCAGTGCTAGAAAAGGGGAAAACTATGGCTACACCTTC. This sequence joins TRBV20-1 and TRBJ1-2, with D maybe TRBD1 (5 bases). V was cut by 2 bases and J by 2 bases, with 9 bases left in between. Germline assignment: CDR1 DFQATT and CDR2 SNEGSKA (reference sequence). This CDR3 has 13 amino acids.

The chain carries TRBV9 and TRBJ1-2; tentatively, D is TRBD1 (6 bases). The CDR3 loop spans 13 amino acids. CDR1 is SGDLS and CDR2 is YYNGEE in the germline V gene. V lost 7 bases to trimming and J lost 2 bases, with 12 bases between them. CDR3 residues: CASRHRENYGYTF. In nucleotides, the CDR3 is TGTGCCAGCCGCCACAGGGAGAACTATGGCTACACCTTC.

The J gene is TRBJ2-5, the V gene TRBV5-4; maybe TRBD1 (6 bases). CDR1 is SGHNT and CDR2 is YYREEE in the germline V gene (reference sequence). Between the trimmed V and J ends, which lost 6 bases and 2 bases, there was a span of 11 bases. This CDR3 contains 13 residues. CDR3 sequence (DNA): TGTGCCAGCAACCCTACAGGGCAAGAGACCCAGTACTTC. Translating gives CASNPTGQETQYF.

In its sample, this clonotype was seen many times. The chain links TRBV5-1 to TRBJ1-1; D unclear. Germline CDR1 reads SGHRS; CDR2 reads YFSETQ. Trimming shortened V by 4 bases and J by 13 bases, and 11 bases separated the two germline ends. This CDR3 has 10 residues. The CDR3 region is CASSHRPVFF. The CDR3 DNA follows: TGCGCCAGCAGCCACCGCCCGGTTTTCTTT.

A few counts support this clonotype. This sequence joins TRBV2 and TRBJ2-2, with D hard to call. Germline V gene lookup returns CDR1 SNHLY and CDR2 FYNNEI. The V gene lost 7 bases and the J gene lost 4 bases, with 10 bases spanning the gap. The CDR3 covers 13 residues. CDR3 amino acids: CASTVRITGELFF. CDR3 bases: TGTGCCAGCACTGTCCGGATCACCGGGGAGCTGTTTTTT.

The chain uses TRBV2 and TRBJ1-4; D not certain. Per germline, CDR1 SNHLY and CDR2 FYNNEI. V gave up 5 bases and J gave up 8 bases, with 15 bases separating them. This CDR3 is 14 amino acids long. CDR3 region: CASSLPSTGEKLFF. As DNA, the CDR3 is TGTGCCAGCAGTCTACCATCGACCGGAGAAAAACTGTTTTTT. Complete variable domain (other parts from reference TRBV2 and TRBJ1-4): EPEVTQTPSHQVTQMGQEVILRCVPISNHLYFYWYRQILGQKVEFLVSFYNNEISEKSEIFDDQFSVERPDGSNFTLKIRSTKLEDSAMYFCASSLPSTGEKLFFGSGTQLSVL.

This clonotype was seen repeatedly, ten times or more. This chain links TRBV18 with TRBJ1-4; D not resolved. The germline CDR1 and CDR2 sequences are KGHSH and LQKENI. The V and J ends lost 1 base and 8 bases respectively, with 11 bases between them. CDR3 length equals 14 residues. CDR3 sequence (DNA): TGTGCCAGCTCACCACTTGGAGCCTCGGAAAAACTGTTTTTT. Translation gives CASSPLGASEKLFF. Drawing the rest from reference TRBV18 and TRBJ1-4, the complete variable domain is NAGVMQNPRHLVRRRGQEARLRCSPMKGHSHVYWYRQLPEEGLKFMVYLQKENIIDESGMPKERFSAEFPKEGPSILRIQQVVRGDSAAYFCASSPLGASEKLFFGSGTQLSVL.

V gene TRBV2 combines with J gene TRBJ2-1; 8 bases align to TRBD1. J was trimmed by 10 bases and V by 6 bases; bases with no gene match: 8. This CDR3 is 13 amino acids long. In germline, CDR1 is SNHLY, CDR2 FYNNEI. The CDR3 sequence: CASSADRGREQFF. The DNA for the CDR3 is TGTGCCAGCAGCGCCGACAGGGGAAGGGAGCAGTTCTTC.

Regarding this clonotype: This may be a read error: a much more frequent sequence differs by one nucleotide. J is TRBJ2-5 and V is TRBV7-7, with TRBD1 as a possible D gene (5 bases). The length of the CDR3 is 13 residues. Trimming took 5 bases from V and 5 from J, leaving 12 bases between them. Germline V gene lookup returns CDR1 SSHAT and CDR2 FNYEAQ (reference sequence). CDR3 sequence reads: CASSPDIHETQYF. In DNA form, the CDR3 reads TGTGCCAGCAGCCCGGACATACATGAGACCCAGTACTTC.

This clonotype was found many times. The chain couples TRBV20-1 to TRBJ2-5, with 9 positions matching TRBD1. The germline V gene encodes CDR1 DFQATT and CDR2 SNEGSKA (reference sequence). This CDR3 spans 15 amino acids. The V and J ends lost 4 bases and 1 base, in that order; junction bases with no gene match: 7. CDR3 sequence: CSANSGTGPQETQYF. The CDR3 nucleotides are TGCAGTGCTAATTCCGGGACAGGGCCCCAAGAGACCCAGTACTTC.

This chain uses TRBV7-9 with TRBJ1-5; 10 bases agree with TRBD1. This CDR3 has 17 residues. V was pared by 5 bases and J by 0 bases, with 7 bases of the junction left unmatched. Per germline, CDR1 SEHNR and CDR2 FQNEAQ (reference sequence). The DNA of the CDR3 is TGTGCCAGCAGCCACGGACAGGGGGGAAATAGCAATCAGCCCCAGCATTTT. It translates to CASSHGQGGNSNQPQHF.

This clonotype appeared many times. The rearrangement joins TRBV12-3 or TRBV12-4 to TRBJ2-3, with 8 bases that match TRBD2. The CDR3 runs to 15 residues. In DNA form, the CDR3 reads TGTGCGGCGGGGAGCGGGGGAGGAGGGGCAGATACGCAGTATTTT. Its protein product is CAAGSGGGGADTQYF.

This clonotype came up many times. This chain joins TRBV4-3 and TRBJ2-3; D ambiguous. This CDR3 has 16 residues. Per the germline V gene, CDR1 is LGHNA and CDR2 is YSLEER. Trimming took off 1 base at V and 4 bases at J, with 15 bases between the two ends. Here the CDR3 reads CASSQVASGAADTQYF. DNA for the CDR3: TGCGCCAGCAGCCAAGTAGCTAGTGGAGCTGCAGATACGCAGTATTTT.

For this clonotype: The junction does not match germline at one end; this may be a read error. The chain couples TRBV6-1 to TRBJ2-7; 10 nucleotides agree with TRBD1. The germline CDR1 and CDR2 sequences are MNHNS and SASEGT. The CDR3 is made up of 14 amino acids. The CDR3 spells CASRKGTGVYERYF. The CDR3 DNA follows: TGTGCCAGCAGAAAGGGGACAGGGGTGTACGAGCGGTACTTC.

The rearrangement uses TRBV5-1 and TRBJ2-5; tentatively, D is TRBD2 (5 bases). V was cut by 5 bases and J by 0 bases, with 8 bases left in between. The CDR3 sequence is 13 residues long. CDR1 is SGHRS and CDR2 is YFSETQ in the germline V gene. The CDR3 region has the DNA TGCGCCAGCAGTGAGGGCAACCAAGAGACCCAGTACTTC. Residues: CASSEGNQETQYF.

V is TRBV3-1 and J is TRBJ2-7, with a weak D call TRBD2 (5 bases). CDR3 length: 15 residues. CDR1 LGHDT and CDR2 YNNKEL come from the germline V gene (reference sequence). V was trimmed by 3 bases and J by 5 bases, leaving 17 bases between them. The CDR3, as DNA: TGTGCCAGCAGCCACTCCGGAAGCGGCCAAAACGAGCAGTACGTC. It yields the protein CASSHSGSGQNEQYV.

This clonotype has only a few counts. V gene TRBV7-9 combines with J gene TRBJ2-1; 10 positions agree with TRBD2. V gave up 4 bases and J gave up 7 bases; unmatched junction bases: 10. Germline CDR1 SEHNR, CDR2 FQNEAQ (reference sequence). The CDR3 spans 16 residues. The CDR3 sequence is CASSSRGLAATNEQFF. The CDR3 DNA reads TGTGCCAGCAGCTCAAGAGGACTAGCGGCAACTAATGAGCAGTTCTTC.

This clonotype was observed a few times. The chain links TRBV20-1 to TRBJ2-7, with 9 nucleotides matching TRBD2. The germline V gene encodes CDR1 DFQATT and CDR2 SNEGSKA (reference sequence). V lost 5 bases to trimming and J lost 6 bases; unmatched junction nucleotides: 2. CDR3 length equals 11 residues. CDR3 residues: CSARSGGEQYV. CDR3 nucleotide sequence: TGCAGTGCTCGTAGCGGGGGCGAGCAGTACGTC.

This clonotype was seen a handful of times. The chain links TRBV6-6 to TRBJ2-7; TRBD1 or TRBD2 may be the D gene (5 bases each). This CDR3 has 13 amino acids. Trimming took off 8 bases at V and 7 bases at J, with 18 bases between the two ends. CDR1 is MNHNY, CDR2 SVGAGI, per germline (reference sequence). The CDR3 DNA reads TGTGCCAGCCGGGTCGGGACGGGCTTGGAGCAGTACTTC. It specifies CASRVGTGLEQYF.

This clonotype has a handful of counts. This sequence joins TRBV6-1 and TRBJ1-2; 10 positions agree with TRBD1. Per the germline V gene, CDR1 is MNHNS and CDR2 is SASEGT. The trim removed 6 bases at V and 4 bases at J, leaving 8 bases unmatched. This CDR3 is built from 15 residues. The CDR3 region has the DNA TGTGCCAGCAGCCTCGGGGGGACAGGGGTCTATGGCTACACCTTC. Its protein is CASSLGGTGVYGYTF.

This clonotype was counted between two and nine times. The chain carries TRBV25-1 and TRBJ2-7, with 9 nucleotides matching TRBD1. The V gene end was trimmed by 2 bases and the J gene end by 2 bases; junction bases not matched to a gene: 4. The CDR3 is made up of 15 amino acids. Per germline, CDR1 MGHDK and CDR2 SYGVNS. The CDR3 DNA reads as TGTGCCAGCAGTGAACGACAGGGGGAAGCCTACGAGCAGTACTTC. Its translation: CASSERQGEAYEQYF.

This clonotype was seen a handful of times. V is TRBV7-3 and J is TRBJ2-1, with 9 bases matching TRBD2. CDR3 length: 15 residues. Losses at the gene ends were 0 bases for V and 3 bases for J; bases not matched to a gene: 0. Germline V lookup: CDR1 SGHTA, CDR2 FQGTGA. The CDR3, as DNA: TGTGCCAGCAGCTTAACGCGGGGGGGCTACAATGAGCAGTTCTTC. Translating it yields CASSLTRGGYNEQFF.

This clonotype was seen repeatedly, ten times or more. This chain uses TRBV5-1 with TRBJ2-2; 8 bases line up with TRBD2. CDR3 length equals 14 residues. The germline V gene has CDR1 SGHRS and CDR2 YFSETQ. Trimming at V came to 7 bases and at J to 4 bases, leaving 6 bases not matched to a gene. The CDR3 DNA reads TGCGCCAGCTTGGGACTAGAGGGCACCGGGGAGCTGTTTTTT. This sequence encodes CASLGLEGTGELFF. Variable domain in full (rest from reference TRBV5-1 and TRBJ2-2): KAGVTQTPRYLIKTRGQQVTLSCSPISGHRSVSWYQQTPGQGLQFLFEYFSETQRNKGNFPGRFSGRQFSNSRSEMNVSTLELGDSALYLCASLGLEGTGELFFGEGSRLTVL.

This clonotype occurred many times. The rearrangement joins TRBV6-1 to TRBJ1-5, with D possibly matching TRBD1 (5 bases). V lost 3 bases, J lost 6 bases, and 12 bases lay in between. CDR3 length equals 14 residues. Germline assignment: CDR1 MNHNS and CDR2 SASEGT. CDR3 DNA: TGTGCCAGCAGTGATTGGGGCCTTCTTCAGCCCCAGCATTTT. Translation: CASSDWGLLQPQHF.